The sequence of this TCR beta chain was determined in a study of human versus mouse CDR3 diversity and MHC coevolution. Looking at the study overall: The immunoSEQ assay reportedly detects one in 200,000 T cells.

Note on this clone: Its matching antigen is unknown.

Profiling relied on immunoSEQ multiplex PCR, and the TCRdb table lists in-frame clones only, not all of them. The table includes about 60,000 clones, around 94% detected once. Naive CD4 T cells were sorted as CD45RO-negative, CD62L-positive. Findings and limits, study-wide: Most of the three human donors had the lowest clonal inequality. iCHAO1 estimated the human TCR beta repertoire at roughly 1.5 million clonotypes.

Per germline, CDR1 SGHRS and CDR2 YFSETQ. The CDR3 is made up of 14 amino acids. V shed 4 bases, J shed 3 bases, and the junction held 5 bases outside the gene matches. The gene calls are TRBV5-1 and TRBJ1-2, with 8 bases matching TRBD1. The sequence was obtained from a person aged 60 to 70 in good health. Sequencing was carried out using naive CD4+ T cells from blood. This sample's subset: CD45RO-negative CD62L-positive naive CD4 T cells. The CDR3 DNA reads as TGCGCCAGCAGCCAACAGGGGGGCGACTATGGCTACACCTTC. Its protein is CASSQQGGDYGYTF. Drawing the rest from reference TRBV5-1 and TRBJ1-2, the complete variable domain is KAGVTQTPRYLIKTRGQQVTLSCSPISGHRSVSWYQQTPGQGLQFLFEYFSETQRNKGNFPGRFSGRQFSNSRSEMNVSTLELGDSALYLCASSQQGGDYGYTFGSGTRLTVV.